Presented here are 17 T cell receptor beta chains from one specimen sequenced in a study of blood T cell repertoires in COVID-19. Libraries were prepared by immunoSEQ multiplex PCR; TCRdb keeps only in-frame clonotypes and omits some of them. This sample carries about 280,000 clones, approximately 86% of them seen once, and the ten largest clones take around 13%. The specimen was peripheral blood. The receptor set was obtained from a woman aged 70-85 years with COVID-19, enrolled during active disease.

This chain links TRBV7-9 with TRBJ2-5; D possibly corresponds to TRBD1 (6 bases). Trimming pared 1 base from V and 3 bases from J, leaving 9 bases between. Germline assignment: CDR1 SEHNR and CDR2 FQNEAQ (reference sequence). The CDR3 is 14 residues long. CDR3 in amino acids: CASSLDRDKETQYF. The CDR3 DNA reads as TGTGCCAGCAGCTTAGACAGGGACAAAGAGACCCAGTACTTC.

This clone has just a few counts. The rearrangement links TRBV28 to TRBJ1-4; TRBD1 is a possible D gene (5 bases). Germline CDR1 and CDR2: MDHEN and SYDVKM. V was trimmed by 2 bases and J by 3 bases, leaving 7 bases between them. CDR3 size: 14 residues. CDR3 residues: CASSLRQSNEKLFF. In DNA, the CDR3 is TGTGCCAGCAGTTTAAGACAGTCTAATGAAAAACTGTTTTTT.

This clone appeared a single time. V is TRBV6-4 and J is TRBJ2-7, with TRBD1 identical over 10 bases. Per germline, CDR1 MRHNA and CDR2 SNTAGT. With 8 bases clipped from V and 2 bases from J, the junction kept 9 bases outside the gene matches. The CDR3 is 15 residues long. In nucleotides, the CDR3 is TGTGCCAGCTCCCCGGGACAGGGGTATCCCTACGAGCAGTACTTC. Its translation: CASSPGQGYPYEQYF.

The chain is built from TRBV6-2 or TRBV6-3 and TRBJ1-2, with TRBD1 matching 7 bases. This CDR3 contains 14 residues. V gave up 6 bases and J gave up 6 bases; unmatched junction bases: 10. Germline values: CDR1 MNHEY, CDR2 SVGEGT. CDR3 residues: CASSFQGGYHGYTF. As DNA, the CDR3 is TGTGCCAGCAGCTTCCAAGGGGGCTATCATGGCTACACCTTC.

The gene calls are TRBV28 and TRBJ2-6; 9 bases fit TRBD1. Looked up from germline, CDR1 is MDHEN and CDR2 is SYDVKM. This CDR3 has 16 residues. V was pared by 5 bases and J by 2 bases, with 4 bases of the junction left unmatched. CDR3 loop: CASSAGTGTGANVLTF. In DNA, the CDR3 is TGTGCCAGCAGTGCAGGGACAGGGACTGGGGCCAACGTCCTGACTTTC.

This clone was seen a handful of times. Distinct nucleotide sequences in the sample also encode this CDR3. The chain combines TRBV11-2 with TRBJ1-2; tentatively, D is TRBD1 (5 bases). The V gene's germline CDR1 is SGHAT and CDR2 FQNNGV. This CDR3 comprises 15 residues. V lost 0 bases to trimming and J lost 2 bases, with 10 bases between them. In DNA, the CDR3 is TGTGCCAGCAGCTTAGAATTTGGGGGGAACTATGGCTACACCTTC. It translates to CASSLEFGGNYGYTF.

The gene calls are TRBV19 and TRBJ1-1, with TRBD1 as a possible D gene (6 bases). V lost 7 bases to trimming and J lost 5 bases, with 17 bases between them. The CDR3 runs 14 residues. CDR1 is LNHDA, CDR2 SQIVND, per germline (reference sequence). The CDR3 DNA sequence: TGTGCCAGTAACCAGTATACTCAGGGGACTGAAGCTTTCTTT. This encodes CASNQYTQGTEAFF.

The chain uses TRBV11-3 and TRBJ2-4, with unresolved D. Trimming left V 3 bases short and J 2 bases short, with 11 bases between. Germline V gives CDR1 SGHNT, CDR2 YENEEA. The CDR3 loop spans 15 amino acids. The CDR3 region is CASSFPEVTKNIQYF. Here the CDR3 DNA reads TGTGCCAGCAGCTTTCCTGAGGTGACCAAAAACATTCAGTACTTC.

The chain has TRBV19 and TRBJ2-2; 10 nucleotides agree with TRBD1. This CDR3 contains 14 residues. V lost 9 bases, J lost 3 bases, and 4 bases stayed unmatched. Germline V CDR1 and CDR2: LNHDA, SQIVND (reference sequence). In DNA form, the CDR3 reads TGTGCCAGCGGACAGGGGGGGGACACCGGGGAGCTGTTTTTT. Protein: CASGQGGDTGELFF.

CDR3 sequence reads: CASYSTGGSPLHF. The CDR3 DNA reads as TGTGCCAGCTATTCTACAGGGGGTTCACCCCTCCACTTT. This chain joins TRBV2 and TRBJ1-6, with TRBD1 identical over 8 bases. The V segment lost 8 bases and the J segment 9 bases; nucleotides outside the gene matches: 6. The CDR3 length is 13 residues. Germline V CDR1 and CDR2: SNHLY, FYNNEI. Variable domain in full (rest from reference TRBV2 and TRBJ1-6): EPEVTQTPSHQVTQMGQEVILRCVPISNHLYFYWYRQILGQKVEFLVSFYNNEISEKSEIFDDQFSVERPDGSNFTLKIRSTKLEDSAMYFCASYSTGGSPLHFGNGTRLTVT.

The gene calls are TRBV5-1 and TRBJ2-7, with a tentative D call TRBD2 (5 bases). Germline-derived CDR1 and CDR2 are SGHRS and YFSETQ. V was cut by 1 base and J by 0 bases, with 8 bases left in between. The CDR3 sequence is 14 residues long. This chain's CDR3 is CASSLRGGSYEQYF. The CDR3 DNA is TGCGCCAGCAGCTTGCGTGGAGGCTCCTACGAGCAGTACTTC.

This CDR3 reads CASSLRGRMDEQYF. The DNA for the CDR3 is TGTGCCAGCAGCCTAAGGGGCAGGATGGACGAGCAGTACTTC. This chain links TRBV3-1 (or the pseudogene TRBV3-2) with TRBJ2-7; tentatively, D is TRBD1 (5 bases). Germline V gives CDR1 LGHDT, CDR2 YNNKEL (reference sequence). The CDR3 is made up of 14 amino acids. V gave up 4 bases and J gave up 5 bases, with 15 bases separating them.

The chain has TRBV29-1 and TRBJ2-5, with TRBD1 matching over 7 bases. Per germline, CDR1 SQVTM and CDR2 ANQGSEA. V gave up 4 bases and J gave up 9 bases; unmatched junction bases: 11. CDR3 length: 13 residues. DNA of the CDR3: TGCAGCGTTGGGGGACAGCCCGAAGCGGCCCAGTACTTC. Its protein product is CSVGGQPEAAQYF.

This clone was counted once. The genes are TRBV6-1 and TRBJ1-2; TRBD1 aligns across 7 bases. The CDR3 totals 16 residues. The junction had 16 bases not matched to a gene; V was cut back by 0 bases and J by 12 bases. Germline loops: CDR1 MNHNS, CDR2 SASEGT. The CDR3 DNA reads TGTGCCAGCAGTGAAGCGGGACAGTCAGCCCTCCTAATACACACCTTC. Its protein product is CASSEAGQSALLIHTF.

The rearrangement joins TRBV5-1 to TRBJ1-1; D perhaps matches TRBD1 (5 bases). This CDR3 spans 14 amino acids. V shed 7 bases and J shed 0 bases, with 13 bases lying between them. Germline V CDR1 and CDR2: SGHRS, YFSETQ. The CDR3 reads CASSGGTVNTEAFF. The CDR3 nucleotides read TGCGCCAGCTCGGGAGGGACCGTGAACACTGAAGCTTTCTTT.

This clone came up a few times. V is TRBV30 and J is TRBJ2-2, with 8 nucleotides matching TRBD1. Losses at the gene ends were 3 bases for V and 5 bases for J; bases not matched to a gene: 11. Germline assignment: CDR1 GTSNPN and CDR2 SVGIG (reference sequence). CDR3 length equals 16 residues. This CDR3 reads CAWSPPGTGSTGELFF. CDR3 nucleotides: TGTGCCTGGAGCCCTCCCGGGACAGGTTCGACCGGGGAGCTGTTTTTT.

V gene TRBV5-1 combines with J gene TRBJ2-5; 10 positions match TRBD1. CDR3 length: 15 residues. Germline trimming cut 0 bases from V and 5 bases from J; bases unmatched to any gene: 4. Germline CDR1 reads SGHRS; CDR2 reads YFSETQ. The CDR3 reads CASSLVSGQGETQYF. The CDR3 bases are TGCGCCAGCAGCTTGGTTTCGGGACAGGGGGAGACCCAGTACTTC.